This TCR beta chain was profiled in a study of monozygotic twins with inflammatory bowel disease. The study's findings and limits: Among patients, repertoires may have gained variability from differing immunosuppressive treatments.

TCRdb reprocessed the 5' RACE reads and reports one entry per CDR3 protein, with no DNA. Its listing shows around 220,000 distinct CDR3 sequences. The CDR3 sequence is 13 residues long. The germline V gene has CDR1 KGHSH and CDR2 LQKENI. To note about this clonotype: Its antigen is not known.

This chain joins TRBV18 and TRBJ1-1. Material for sequencing was blood. This sequence was found in a human donor with ulcerative colitis or Crohn's disease, or a healthy co-twin of an affected twin (not recorded which). CDR3 sequence reads: CASSQLGATEAFF.